A single sample is the source of the 2 T cell receptor beta chains below, sequenced in a study of T cells in localized non-small cell lung cancer. Repertoires were generated with immunoSEQ multiplex PCR, while TCRdb's copy carries only in-frame clones and drops some. The data contain roughly 32,000 clones, approximately 88% of them singletons. This specimen consisted of peripheral blood mononuclear cells, obtained before any cancer treatment. All receptors derive from a woman aged 35 to 69 with stage III lung adenocarcinoma.

The rearrangement links TRBV5-4 to TRBJ2-3; a possible D gene is TRBD2 (5 bases). Trimming pared 0 bases from V and 3 bases from J, leaving 14 bases between. This CDR3 region has 16 residues. Looked up from germline, CDR1 is SGHNT and CDR2 is YYREEE (reference sequence). For the CDR3, the DNA is TGTGCCAGCAGCTTGGACGGAGGCCGGAGTACAGATACGCAGTATTTT. This encodes CASSLDGGRSTDTQYF.

The chain uses TRBV30 and TRBJ1-6; unclear D gene. The CDR3 consists of 16 residues. Germline-derived CDR1 and CDR2 are GTSNPN and SVGIG (reference sequence). Trimming stripped 2 bases from V and 6 bases from J, with 17 bases between. The CDR3 nucleotides read TGTGCCTGGAGTCCCCGATCGGCGAGGCCTAATTCACCCCTCCACTTT. Translated, it gives CAWSPRSARPNSPLHF.